The 9 T cell receptor beta chains below come from one sample, sequenced in a study of blood T cell repertoires in COVID-19. TCRdb's table, derived via immunoSEQ multiplex PCR, lists solely in-frame clones and lacks some. The sample holds around 140,000 clones, 88% seen once. Sequencing was carried out using peripheral blood. Every receptor here comes from a woman between 50 and 59 years old with acute or convalescent COVID-19.

The rearrangement links TRBV18 to TRBJ2-5, with a tentative D call TRBD1 (5 bases). The germline gives CDR1 KGHSH, CDR2 LQKENI. Between the trimmed V and J ends, which lost 4 bases and 3 bases, there was a span of 6 bases. CDR3 length: 12 amino acids. The CDR3 loop reads CASSRGEETQYF. For the CDR3, the DNA is TGTGCCAGCTCACGGGGCGAAGAGACCCAGTACTTC. The variable domain in full, completed from reference TRBV18 and TRBJ2-5, reads NAGVMQNPRHLVRRRGQEARLRCSPMKGHSHVYWYRQLPEEGLKFMVYLQKENIIDESGMPKERFSAEFPKEGPSILRIQQVVRGDSAAYFCASSRGEETQYFGPGTRLLVL.

This clone came up once. The V gene is TRBV28, the J gene TRBJ1-4, with a weak D call TRBD1 (6 bases). V lost 5 bases to trimming and J lost 5 bases, with 12 bases between them. Germline V gene data show CDR1 as MDHEN and CDR2 as SYDVKM. The CDR3 extends over 14 amino acids. CDR3 bases: TGTGCCAGCAGTGAGACAGGTGGGAATGAAAAACTGTTTTTT. As protein: CASSETGGNEKLFF.

The rearrangement uses TRBV5-4 and TRBJ1-1; 7 positions match TRBD1. There are 16 residues in the CDR3. J was trimmed by 0 bases and V by 1 base; bases with no gene match: 6. Germline CDR1 is SGHNT and CDR2 is YYREEE (reference sequence). DNA of the CDR3: TGTGCCAGCAGCTTGCCTGCGGGGACAGTGAACACTGAAGCTTTCTTT. It codes for CASSLPAGTVNTEAFF.

This clone has a handful of counts. The gene calls are TRBV3-1 (or the pseudogene TRBV3-2) and TRBJ2-1; 13 positions agree with TRBD2. J was trimmed by 4 bases and V by 4 bases; bases with no gene match: 4. The CDR3 runs 16 residues. Germline CDR1 is LGHDT and CDR2 is YNNKEL (reference sequence). The CDR3 protein is CASSPPGLAGYNEQFF. CDR3 in DNA: TGTGCCAGCAGCCCACCGGGACTAGCGGGATACAATGAGCAGTTCTTC.

The chain employs TRBV7-9 and TRBJ1-3, with TRBD1 matching over 7 bases. The germline gives CDR1 SEHNR, CDR2 FQNEAQ (reference sequence). CDR3 size: 18 residues. The J segment lost 4 bases and the V segment lost 4 bases, leaving 16 bases of the junction unmatched. This CDR3 reads CASSSTLTGEHAGNTIYF. The CDR3 nucleotides are TGTGCCAGCAGCTCCACCCTCACAGGGGAACATGCCGGAAACACCATATATTTT.

The chain combines TRBV19 with TRBJ2-3; 9 nucleotides match TRBD1. With 4 bases clipped from V and 4 bases from J, the junction kept 6 bases outside the gene matches. The CDR3 contains 15 residues. Germline CDR1 is LNHDA and CDR2 is SQIVND (reference sequence). The chain's CDR3 is CASSRGTGIADTQYF. The CDR3 region has the DNA TGTGCCAGTAGTAGGGGGACAGGGATCGCAGATACGCAGTATTTT.

CDR3 amino acids: CASSLARGAGGYTF. In DNA, the CDR3 is TGTGCCAGCAGCTTGGCCCGGGGGGCTGGTGGCTACACCTTC. The rearrangement uses TRBV5-6 and TRBJ1-2; TRBD1 might be the D (6 bases). This CDR3 contains 14 residues. V lost 0 bases and J lost 7, with 13 bases in between. The germline gives CDR1 SGHDT, CDR2 YYEEEE. Supplemented by reference TRBV5-6 and TRBJ1-2, the full variable domain reads DAGVTQSPTHLIKTRGQQVTLRCSPKSGHDTVSWYQQALGQGPQFIFQYYEEEERQRGNFPDRFSGHQFPNYSSELNVNALLLGDSALYLCASSLARGAGGYTFGSGTRLTVV.

The chain carries TRBV4-2 and TRBJ1-4; D remains ambiguous. The CDR3 runs 16 residues. Germline V gene sequence: CDR1 LGHNA, CDR2 YNFKEQ. The ends were cut back, 0 bases at V and 0 bases at J, with 8 bases in the middle. CDR3 bases: TGTGCCAGCAGCCAAGATGGAGCTGCAACTAATGAAAAACTGTTTTTT. This translates into CASSQDGAATNEKLFF.

The rearrangement uses TRBV6-5 and TRBJ1-5, with TRBD1 matching over 8 bases. Germline trimming cut 7 bases from V and 1 base from J; bases unmatched to any gene: 6. Germline V gives CDR1 MNHEY, CDR2 SVGAGI. The CDR3 length is 15 residues. The CDR3 nucleotides read TGTGCCAGCACCTGGGACAGGTGGAGCAATCAGCCCCAGCATTTT. It translates to CASTWDRWSNQPQHF.